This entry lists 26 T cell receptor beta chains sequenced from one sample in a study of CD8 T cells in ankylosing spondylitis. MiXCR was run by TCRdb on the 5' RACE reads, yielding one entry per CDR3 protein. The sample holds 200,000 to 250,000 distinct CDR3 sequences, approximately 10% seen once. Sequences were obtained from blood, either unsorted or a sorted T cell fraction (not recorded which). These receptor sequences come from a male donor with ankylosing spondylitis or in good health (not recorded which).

The chain's CDR3 is CASSPRVTDTQYF. The CDR3 DNA is TGTGCCAGCAGCCCACGAGTTACAGATACGCAGTATTTT. The rearrangement uses TRBV9 and TRBJ2-3, with unresolved D. Trimming pared 4 bases from V and 3 bases from J, leaving 9 bases between. The CDR3 sequence is 13 residues long. CDR1 is SGDLS and CDR2 is YYNGEE in the germline V gene.

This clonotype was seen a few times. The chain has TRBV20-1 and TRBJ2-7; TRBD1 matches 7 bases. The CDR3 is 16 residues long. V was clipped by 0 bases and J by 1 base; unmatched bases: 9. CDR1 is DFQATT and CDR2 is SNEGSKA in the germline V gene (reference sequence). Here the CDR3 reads CSAREEYRGFSYEQYF. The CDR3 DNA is TGCAGTGCTAGAGAGGAGTACAGGGGTTTTTCCTACGAGCAGTACTTC.

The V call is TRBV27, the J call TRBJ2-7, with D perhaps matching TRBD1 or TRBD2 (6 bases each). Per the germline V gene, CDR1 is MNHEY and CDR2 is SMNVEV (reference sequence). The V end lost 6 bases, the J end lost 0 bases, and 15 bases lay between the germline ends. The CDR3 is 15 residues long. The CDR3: CASSSPGAYSYEQYF. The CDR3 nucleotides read TGTGCCAGCAGCTCCCCGGGGGCCTACTCCTACGAGCAGTACTTC.

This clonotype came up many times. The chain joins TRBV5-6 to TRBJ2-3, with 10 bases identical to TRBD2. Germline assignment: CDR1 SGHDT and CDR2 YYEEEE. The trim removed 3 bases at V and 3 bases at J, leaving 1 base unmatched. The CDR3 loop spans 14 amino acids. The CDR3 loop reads CASSSLAGTDTQYF. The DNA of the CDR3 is TGTGCCAGCAGCTCACTAGCGGGGACAGATACGCAGTATTTT.

The CDR3 sequence: CAISDAVVSGANVLTF. The CDR3 DNA follows: TGTGCCATCAGTGATGCAGTCGTCTCTGGGGCCAACGTCCTGACTTTC. V and J are TRBV10-3 and TRBJ2-6; D is ambiguous. The germline V gene encodes CDR1 ENHRY and CDR2 SYGVKD. The V gene lost 3 bases and the J gene lost 0 bases, with 9 bases spanning the gap. The CDR3 is made up of 16 amino acids.

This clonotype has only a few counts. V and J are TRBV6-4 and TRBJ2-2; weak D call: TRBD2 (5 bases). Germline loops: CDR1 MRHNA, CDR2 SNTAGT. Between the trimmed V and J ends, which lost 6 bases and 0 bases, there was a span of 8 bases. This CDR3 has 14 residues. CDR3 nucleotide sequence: TGTGCCAGCAGACGGACTGCGAACACCGGGGAGCTGTTTTTT. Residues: CASRRTANTGELFF.

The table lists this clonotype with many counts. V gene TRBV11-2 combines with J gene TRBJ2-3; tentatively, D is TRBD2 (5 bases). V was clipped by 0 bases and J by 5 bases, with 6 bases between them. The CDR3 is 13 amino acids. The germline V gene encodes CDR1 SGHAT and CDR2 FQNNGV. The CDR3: CASSLDGIDTQYF. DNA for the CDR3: TGTGCCAGCAGCTTAGACGGGATAGATACGCAGTATTTT. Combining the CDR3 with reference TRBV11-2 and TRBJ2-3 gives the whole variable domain EAGVAQSPRYKIIEKRQSVAFWCNPISGHATLYWYQQILGQGPKLLIQFQNNGVVDDSQLPKDRFSAERLKGVDSTLKIQPAKLEDSAVYLCASSLDGIDTQYFGPGTRLTVL.

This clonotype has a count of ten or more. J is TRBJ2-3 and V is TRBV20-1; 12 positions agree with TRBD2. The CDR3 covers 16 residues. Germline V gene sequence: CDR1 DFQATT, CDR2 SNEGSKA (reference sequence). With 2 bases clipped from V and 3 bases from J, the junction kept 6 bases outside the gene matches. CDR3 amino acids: CSARLAGGPGTDTQYF. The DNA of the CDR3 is TGCAGTGCTAGACTAGCGGGGGGGCCGGGGACAGATACGCAGTATTTT.

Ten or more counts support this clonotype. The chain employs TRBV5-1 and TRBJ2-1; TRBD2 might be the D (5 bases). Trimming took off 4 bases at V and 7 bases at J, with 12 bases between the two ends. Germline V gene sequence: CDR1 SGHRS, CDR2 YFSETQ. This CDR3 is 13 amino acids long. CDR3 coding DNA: TGCGCCAGCAGCCTCGGGGAAGGGAATGAGCAGTTCTTC. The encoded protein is CASSLGEGNEQFF.

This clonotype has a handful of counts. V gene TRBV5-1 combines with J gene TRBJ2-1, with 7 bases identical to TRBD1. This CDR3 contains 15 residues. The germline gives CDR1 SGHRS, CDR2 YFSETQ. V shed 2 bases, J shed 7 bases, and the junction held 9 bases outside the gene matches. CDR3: CASSLEGADGNEQFF. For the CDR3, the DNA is TGCGCCAGCAGCTTAGAGGGGGCCGACGGTAATGAGCAGTTCTTC.

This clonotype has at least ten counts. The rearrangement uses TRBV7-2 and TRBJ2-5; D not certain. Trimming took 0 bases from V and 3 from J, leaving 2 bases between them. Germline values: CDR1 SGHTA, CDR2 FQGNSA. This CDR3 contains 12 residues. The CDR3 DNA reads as TGTGCCAGCAGCTTAGCGGAAGAGACCCAGTACTTC. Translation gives CASSLAEETQYF.

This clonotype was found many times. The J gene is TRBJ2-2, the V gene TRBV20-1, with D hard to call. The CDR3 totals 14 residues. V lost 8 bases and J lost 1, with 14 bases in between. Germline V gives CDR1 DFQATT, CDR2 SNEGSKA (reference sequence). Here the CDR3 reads CSLQPLGNTGELFF. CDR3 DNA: TGCAGTCTCCAACCCTTGGGGAACACCGGGGAGCTGTTTTTT.

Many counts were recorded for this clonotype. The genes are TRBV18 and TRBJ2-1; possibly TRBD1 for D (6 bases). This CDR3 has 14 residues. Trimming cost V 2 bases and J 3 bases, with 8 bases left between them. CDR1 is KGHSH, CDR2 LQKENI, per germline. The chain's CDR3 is CASSPGDIYNEQFF. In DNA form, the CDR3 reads TGTGCCAGCTCACCAGGGGACATCTACAATGAGCAGTTCTTC.

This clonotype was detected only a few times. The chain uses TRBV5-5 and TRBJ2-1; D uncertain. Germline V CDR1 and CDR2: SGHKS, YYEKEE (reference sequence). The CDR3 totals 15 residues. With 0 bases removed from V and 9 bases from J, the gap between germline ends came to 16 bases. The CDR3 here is CASSLDGWLGGEQFF. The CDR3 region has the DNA TGTGCCAGCAGCTTGGATGGCTGGCTCGGCGGTGAGCAGTTCTTC.

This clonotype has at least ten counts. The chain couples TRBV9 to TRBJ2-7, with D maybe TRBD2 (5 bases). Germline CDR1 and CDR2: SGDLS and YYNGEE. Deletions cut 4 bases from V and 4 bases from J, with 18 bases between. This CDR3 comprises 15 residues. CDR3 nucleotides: TGTGCCAGCAGCCTCATTCCGGGAATTGAGTACGAGCAGTACTTC. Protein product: CASSLIPGIEYEQYF. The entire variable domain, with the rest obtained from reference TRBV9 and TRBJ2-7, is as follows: DSGVTQTPKHLITATGQRVTLRCSPRSGDLSVYWYQQSLDQGLQFLIQYYNGEERAKGNILERFSAQQFPDLHSELNLSSLELGDSALYFCASSLIPGIEYEQYFGPGTRLTVT.

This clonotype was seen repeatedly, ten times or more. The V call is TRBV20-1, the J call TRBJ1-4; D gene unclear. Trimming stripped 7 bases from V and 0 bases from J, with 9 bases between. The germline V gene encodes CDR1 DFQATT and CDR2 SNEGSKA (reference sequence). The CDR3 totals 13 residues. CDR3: CSVWQPTNEKLFF. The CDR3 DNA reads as TGCAGTGTATGGCAGCCAACTAATGAAAAACTGTTTTTT.

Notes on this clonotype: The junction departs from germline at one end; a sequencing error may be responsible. The CDR3 region is CAGRPRPGRGVTLSYNEQFF. CDR3 bases: TGTGCCGGCAGACCCAGGCCCGGGAGGGGCGTCACCCTATCCTACAATGAGCAGTTCTTC. V and J are TRBV6-2 or TRBV6-3 and TRBJ2-1; TRBD2 matches at 8 bases. The CDR3 extends over 20 amino acids. Germline assignment: CDR1 MNHEY and CDR2 SVGEGT.

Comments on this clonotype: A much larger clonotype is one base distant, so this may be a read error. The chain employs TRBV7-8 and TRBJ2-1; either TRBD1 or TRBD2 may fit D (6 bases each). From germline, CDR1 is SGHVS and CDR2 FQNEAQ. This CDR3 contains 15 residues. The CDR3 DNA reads TGTGCCAGCAGCTTAACGGGGGACAAGTACAGTGAGCAGTTCTTC. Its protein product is CASSLTGDKYSEQFF.

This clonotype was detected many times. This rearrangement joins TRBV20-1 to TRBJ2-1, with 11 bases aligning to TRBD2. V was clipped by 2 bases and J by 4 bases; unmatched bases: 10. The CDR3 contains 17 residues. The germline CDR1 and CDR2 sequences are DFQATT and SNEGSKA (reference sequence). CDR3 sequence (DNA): TGCAGTGCTAGACAGGCTAGCGGGGGGACTTCATACAATGAGCAGTTCTTC. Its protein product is CSARQASGGTSYNEQFF.

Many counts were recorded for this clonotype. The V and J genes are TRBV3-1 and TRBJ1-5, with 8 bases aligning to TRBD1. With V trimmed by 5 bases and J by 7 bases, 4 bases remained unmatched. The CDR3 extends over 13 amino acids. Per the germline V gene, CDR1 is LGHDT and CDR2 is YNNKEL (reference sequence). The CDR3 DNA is TGTGCCAGCAGCAGGACAGGGTGGCAGCCCCAGCATTTT. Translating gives CASSRTGWQPQHF. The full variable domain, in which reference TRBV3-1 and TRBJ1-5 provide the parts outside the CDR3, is DTAVSQTPKYLVTQMGNDKSIKCEQNLGHDTMYWYKQDSKKFLKIMFSYNNKELIINETVPNRFSPKSPDKAHLNLHINSLELGDSAVYFCASSRTGWQPQHFGDGTRLSIL.

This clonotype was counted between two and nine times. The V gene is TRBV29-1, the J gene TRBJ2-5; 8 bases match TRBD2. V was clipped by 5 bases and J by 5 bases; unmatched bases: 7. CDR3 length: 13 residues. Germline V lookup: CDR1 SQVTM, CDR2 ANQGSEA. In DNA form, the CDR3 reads TGCAGCGTTCCCTCGGGAGGGTGGGAGACCCAGTACTTC. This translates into CSVPSGGWETQYF.

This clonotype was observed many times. The CDR3 spells CASSQGQAYTGELFF. The DNA of the CDR3 is TGTGCCAGCAGTCAGGGACAGGCTTACACCGGGGAGCTGTTTTTT. The chain carries TRBV12-3 or TRBV12-4 and TRBJ2-2; 8 nucleotides line up with TRBD1. With V trimmed by 5 bases and J by 3 bases, 5 bases remained unmatched. The CDR3 totals 15 residues.

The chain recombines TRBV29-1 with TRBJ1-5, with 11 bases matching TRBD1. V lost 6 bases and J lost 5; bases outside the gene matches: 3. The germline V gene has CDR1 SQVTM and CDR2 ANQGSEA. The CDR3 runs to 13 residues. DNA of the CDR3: TGCAGCGTCGGGACAGGGGGGGATCAGCCCCAGCATTTT. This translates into CSVGTGGDQPQHF.

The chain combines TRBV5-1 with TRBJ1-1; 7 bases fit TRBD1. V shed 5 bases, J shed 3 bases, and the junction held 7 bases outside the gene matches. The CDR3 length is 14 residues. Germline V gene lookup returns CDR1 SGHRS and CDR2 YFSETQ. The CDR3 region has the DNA TGCGCCAGCAGTCGTCCCCAGGGGGACACTGAAGCTTTCTTT. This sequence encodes CASSRPQGDTEAFF.

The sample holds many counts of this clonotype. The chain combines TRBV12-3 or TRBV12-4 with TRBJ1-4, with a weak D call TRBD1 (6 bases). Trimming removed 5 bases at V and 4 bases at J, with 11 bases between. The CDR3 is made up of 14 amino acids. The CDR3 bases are TGTGCCAGCAGTATCTACAGGGATAATGAAAAACTGTTTTTT. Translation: CASSIYRDNEKLFF.

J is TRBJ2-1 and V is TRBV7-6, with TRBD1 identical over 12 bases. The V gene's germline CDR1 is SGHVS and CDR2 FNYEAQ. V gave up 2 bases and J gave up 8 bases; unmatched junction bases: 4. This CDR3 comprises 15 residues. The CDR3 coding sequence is TGTGCCAGCAGCTTAAGGGGACAGGGGGCCGATGAGCAGTTCTTC. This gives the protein CASSLRGQGADEQFF. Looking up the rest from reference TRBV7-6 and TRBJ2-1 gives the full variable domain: GAGVSQSPRYKVTKRGQDVALRCDPISGHVSLYWYRQALGQGPEFLTYFNYEAQQDKSGLPNDRFSAERPEGSISTLTIQRTEQRDSAMYRCASSLRGQGADEQFFGPGTRLTVL.